This T cell receptor (beta chain) emerged from a study of immune evolution from preneoplasia to lung adenocarcinoma. Patients had resection in Japan or China between the mid-2010s and the late 2010s. Each case's diagnosis was confirmed by two pathologists on H&E. General study points: Clonality was highest in normal lung, lower in later-stage lesions apparently. Top clone share appeared to fall from AAH through AIS, MIA, adenocarcinoma.

Clones were sequenced by immunoSEQ multiplex PCR, and TCRdb holds only the in-frame ones, with some missing. The sample includes a few thousand clones, about 84% of them seen just once. There are a few counts of this clone. What it binds is not known. The CDR3 sequence is 12 residues long. CDR1 and CDR2 (germline): GTSNPN, SVGIG (reference sequence). Trimming cost V 4 bases and J 4 bases, with 9 bases left between them. The sequenced sample consisted of FFPE adjacent normal lung tissue. This clonotype was obtained from a person aged 65-85 years with lung adenocarcinoma. The chain combines TRBV30 with TRBJ2-3; D is unclear. The CDR3: CAWNENADTQYF. The CDR3, as DNA: TGTGCCTGGAATGAGAATGCAGATACGCAGTATTTT.